Following are 8 T cell receptor beta chains from one sample sequenced in a study of shared clonotypes between healthy human individuals (dated by TCRdb to about 2020). The protocol used for the library was the immunoSEQ multiplex PCR assay. In TCRdb, the immuneACCESS table is reduced to in-frame sequences with V and J assigned. These tables do not hold every clone; where another copy was compared, an unresolved V gene accounts for under half, and the others remain unexplained. The sample table shows roughly 1,800,000 clones, and about 95% are seen once. Clones ranked in the top ten supply approximately 1.2% of the sample. For the CD8 naive samples, CD45RO-negative cells were positively selected for CCR7, yielding a CD45RA+CCR7+ population from which TemRA cells were excluded. The source material was naive CD8+ T cells sorted from blood. Explained via the paper, the cell subset or site label denotes: CD45RA+CCR7+. The origin of the receptors is a man aged 18 to 29 in good health.

The chain recombines TRBV19 with TRBJ2-7, with D possibly being TRBD1 (6 bases). Trimming took off 8 bases at V and 1 base at J, with 9 bases between the two ends. The length of the CDR3 is 12 residues. The germline gives CDR1 LNHDA, CDR2 SQIVND (reference sequence). In DNA form, the CDR3 reads TGTGCCAGTCGACAGGTATCCTACGAGCAGTACTTC. Translating gives CASRQVSYEQYF.

This clone has a single count. The same CDR3 arises from other DNA sequences in this sample as well. The chain combines TRBV27 with TRBJ2-7; possible D gene TRBD2, 5 bases. V lost 3 bases and J 4 bases, leaving 10 bases between the germline ends. In germline, CDR1 is MNHEY, CDR2 SMNVEV (reference sequence). This CDR3 is 13 amino acids long. The CDR3 nucleotides are TGTGCCAGCAGTTTCAGGACTGATTACGAGCAGTACTTC. Amino acids: CASSFRTDYEQYF.

Of note for this clone: Additional DNA sequences in this sample encode the identical CDR3. The chain is built from TRBV4-1 and TRBJ2-7, with 10 bases identical to TRBD1. This CDR3 contains 14 residues. V trimming: 2 bases; J trimming: 3 bases; junction bases outside the gene matches: 1. In germline, CDR1 is MGHRA, CDR2 YSYEKL. The CDR3, as DNA: TGCGCCAGCAGCCAACGGGACAGGGGCTACGAGCAGTACTTC. Its protein product is CASSQRDRGYEQYF.

About this clone: The same CDR3 can be traced to other DNA sequences in this sample. The V and J genes are TRBV30 and TRBJ2-5; tentative D call: TRBD1 (6 bases). The CDR3 loop spans 11 amino acids. The germline gives CDR1 GTSNPN, CDR2 SVGIG (reference sequence). Deletions cut 0 bases from V and 7 bases from J, with 6 bases between. For the CDR3, the DNA is TGTGCCTGGAGTGTACAGGGGACCCAGTACTTC. Its translation is CAWSVQGTQYF.

The chain uses TRBV6-1 and TRBJ2-1, with 10 bases lining up with TRBD2. Germline trimming cut 3 bases from V and 6 bases from J; bases unmatched to any gene: 8. CDR1 is MNHNS and CDR2 is SASEGT in the germline V gene. This CDR3 has 16 amino acids. CDR3 bases: TGTGCCAGCAGTGACCGATCTAGCGGGAGTATCAATGAGCAGTTCTTC. Translation: CASSDRSSGSINEQFF.

The chain combines TRBV5-1 with TRBJ2-1; D possibly uses TRBD1 or TRBD2 (5 bases each). V was shortened by 0 bases and J by 3 bases, with 16 bases between the two germline ends. CDR3 length: 17 amino acids. The germline V gene has CDR1 SGHRS and CDR2 YFSETQ. In DNA, the CDR3 is TGCGCCAGCAGCTTGGTCTCGGGGCAGTTGGGCTACAATGAGCAGTTCTTC. This codes for CASSLVSGQLGYNEQFF.

V gene TRBV6-5 combines with J gene TRBJ1-2, with TRBD1 identical over 10 bases. In germline, CDR1 is MNHEY, CDR2 SVGAGI. After removal of 6 bases from V and 3 bases from J, the junction contained 4 bases not matched to a gene. The CDR3 sequence is 14 residues long. The CDR3 loop is CASRAGQGYYGYTF. The CDR3 coding sequence is TGTGCCAGCAGAGCGGGACAGGGGTACTATGGCTACACCTTC.

The chain carries TRBV4-1 and TRBJ2-7, with D hard to call. Germline V CDR1 and CDR2: MGHRA, YSYEKL. The V end was cut by 4 bases, the J end by 5 bases, with 15 bases between. This CDR3 contains 14 residues. The CDR3 protein is CASSPSLAEHEQYF. CDR3 DNA: TGCGCCAGCAGCCCAAGTCTGGCAGAACACGAGCAGTACTTC.